This passage covers 10 T cell receptor beta chains from one sample sequenced in a study of OX40 agonist ivuxolimab in advanced cancers. Some clones are missing from TCRdb's copy, which holds only in-frame ones; the method was immunoSEQ multiplex PCR. The repertoire consists of about 35,000 clones, with over 60% occurring once and the leading ten covering about a fifth. Here the sequenced sample was CD4+ or CD8+ T cells sorted from blood, taken in a trial of the OX40 agonist ivuxolimab. These receptor sequences come from an adult with an advanced solid tumor such as melanoma, head and neck, liver or kidney cancer.

This clone is categorized as medium-sized. The chain combines TRBV27 with TRBJ2-7; D might be TRBD2 (5 bases). With 2 bases removed from V and 6 bases from J, the gap between germline ends came to 11 bases. The CDR3 has 13 amino acids. CDR1 is MNHEY and CDR2 is SMNVEV in the germline V gene (reference sequence). The CDR3 DNA is TGTGCCAGCAGTTTAAGGCTAGCATCCGAGCAGTACGTC. Translation: CASSLRLASEQYV.

The J gene is TRBJ2-7, the V gene TRBV11-2, with D possibly matching TRBD2 (5 bases). V was trimmed by 7 bases and J by 2 bases, leaving 9 bases between them. Germline values: CDR1 SGHAT, CDR2 FQNNGV. The CDR3 length is 12 residues. CDR3 sequence (DNA): TGTGCCAGCAACCCCGGGGCCTACGAGCAGTACTTC. Amino acid sequence: CASNPGAYEQYF.

This rearrangement joins TRBV4-2 to TRBJ1-4; tentative D call: TRBD1 (5 bases). The CDR3 extends over 15 amino acids. With 2 bases removed from V and 7 bases from J, the gap between germline ends came to 14 bases. Germline V lookup: CDR1 LGHNA, CDR2 YNFKEQ. The CDR3 loop is CASSQPSTGSEKLFF. CDR3 in DNA: TGTGCCAGCAGCCAACCATCCACAGGTAGTGAAAAACTGTTTTTT.

The chain has TRBV5-1 and TRBJ2-1, with 9 positions matching TRBD1. This CDR3 is 15 amino acids long. J was trimmed by 5 bases and V by 2 bases; bases with no gene match: 5. CDR1 and CDR2 from the germline V gene are SGHRS and YFSETQ. CDR3 DNA: TGCGCCAGCAGCTTACAGGGGGCTGGAAACAATGAGCAGTTCTTC. It codes for CASSLQGAGNNEQFF.

By frequency in the sample, this clone is medium-sized (0.01 to 0.1%). The chain has TRBV6-4 and TRBJ2-2, with 7 positions matching TRBD1. The CDR3 totals 14 residues. V gave up 6 bases and J gave up 2 bases; unmatched junction bases: 3. Germline V gene data show CDR1 as MRHNA and CDR2 as SNTAGT. The CDR3 here is CASRGQTNTGELFF. The DNA for the CDR3 is TGTGCCAGCAGGGGACAGACAAACACCGGGGAGCTGTTTTTT.

The rearrangement joins TRBV5-5 to TRBJ1-5; 7 positions agree with TRBD1. Trimming took 0 bases from V and 4 from J; bases not matched to a gene: 7. The CDR3 is made up of 16 amino acids. From germline, CDR1 is SGHKS and CDR2 YYEKEE (reference sequence). The CDR3 region is CASSLEEGAPNQPQHF. CDR3 DNA sequence: TGTGCCAGCAGCTTGGAAGAGGGGGCACCAAATCAGCCCCAGCATTTT.

This chain uses TRBV9 with TRBJ2-2; 7 bases align to TRBD1. Germline CDR1 reads SGDLS; CDR2 reads YYNGEE. V lost 3 bases to trimming and J lost 1 base; unmatched junction nucleotides: 3. There are 15 residues in the CDR3. The CDR3 DNA reads TGTGCCAGCAGCGCACAGGGGTTGAACACCGGGGAGCTGTTTTTT. Translating gives CASSAQGLNTGELFF.

The V call is TRBV4-1, the J call TRBJ2-7; 11 bases align to TRBD1. The CDR3 is 15 residues long. V shed 4 bases, J shed 3 bases, and the junction held 5 bases outside the gene matches. CDR1 MGHRA and CDR2 YSYEKL come from the germline V gene. CDR3 DNA: TGCGCCAGCAGCCTCCGGGACAGGGGGGACTACGAGCAGTACGTC. Translating it yields CASSLRDRGDYEQYV.

The chain combines TRBV29-1 with TRBJ1-1; 8 bases are shared with TRBD1. Trimming at V came to 7 bases and at J to 1 base, leaving 2 bases not matched to a gene. The CDR3 covers 12 residues. Germline V gene data show CDR1 as SQVTM and CDR2 as ANQGSEA. The CDR3 loop is CSADRGNTEAFF. Here the CDR3 DNA reads TGCAGCGCAGACAGGGGGAACACTGAAGCTTTCTTT.

The rearrangement joins TRBV29-1 to TRBJ2-3, with 10 bases identical to TRBD1. The junction had 5 bases not matched to a gene; V was cut back by 3 bases and J by 2 bases. Germline CDR1 and CDR2: SQVTM and ANQGSEA. This CDR3 spans 15 amino acids. The CDR3 DNA reads TGCAGCGTTGATCCCGGGACAGGGGACACAGATACGCAGTATTTT. As protein: CSVDPGTGDTDTQYF.